Listed below are T cell receptor beta chains from one sample, sequenced in a study of shared clonotypes between healthy human individuals. The data were produced by immunoSEQ multiplex PCR, yet TCRdb's version contains in-frame clones alone and is incomplete. The sample carries about 2.4 million clones, approximately 92% recorded once. Sample: naive CD4+ T cells sorted from blood. The receptors were gathered from a man between 18 and 35 years old in good health. Each CDR3 is given with its conserved first and last residue. The D gene is left open where the match is weak. Clone sizes are given selectively: once, few, many, or a class where the clone is expanded.

>TRBV6-5|NA|NA|TRBJ2-7
CASSYGVNYEQYF
TGTGCCAGCAGTTACGGGGTGAACTACGAGCAGTACTTC
>TRBV27|once|TRBD2|TRBJ2-5
CASSTSGKGGTQYF
TGTGCCAGCAGCACTAGCGGAAAAGGTGGGACCCAGTACTTC
>TRBV5-1|NA|NA|TRBJ2-7
CASDSLEGGEQYF
TGCGCCAGCGACTCTTTGGAAGGGGGCGAGCAGTACTTC
>TRBV7-8|once|TRBD2|TRBJ2-7
CASSPRTSYEQYF
TGTGCCAGCAGCCCCAGGACTAGCTACGAGCAGTACTTC
>TRBV27|NA|TRBD1|TRBJ1-6
CASSLGRDRGLSPLHF
TGTGCCAGCAGTTTAGGCCGGGACAGGGGACTATCACCCCTCCACTTT
>TRBV7-9|NA|NA|TRBJ2-1
CASSGLIEPGIF
TGTGCCAGCAGCGGGTTGATTGAACCCGGGATCTTC
>TRBV19|NA|NA|TRBJ1-6
CASSKGSRGGFSPLHF
TGTGCCAGTAGTAAAGGCTCCCGGGGGGGGTTTTCACCCCTCCACTTT
>TRBV7-2|NA|TRBD1|TRBJ2-7
CASSFGQGAREQYF
TGTGCCAGCAGCTTCGGACAGGGGGCCCGCGAGCAGTACTTC
>TRBV4-1|NA|NA|TRBJ2-7
CASSQLGTAVYEQYF
TGCGCCAGCAGCCAACTCGGGACGGCGGTCTACGAGCAGTACTTC
>TRBV7-9|NA|TRBD1|TRBJ2-3
CASSSWDRSTDTQYF
TGTGCCAGCAGCTCCTGGGACAGGAGCACAGATACGCAGTATTTT
>TRBV6-1|NA|NA|TRBJ1-6
CASTPGGSYNSPLHF
TGTGCCAGCACCCCGGGGGGCTCCTATAATTCACCCCTCCACTTT
>TRBV6-5|NA|NA|TRBJ1-1
CASSYRTGRFNTEAFF
TGTGCCAGCAGTTACCGTACAGGGAGGTTTAACACTGAAGCTTTCTTT
>TRBV7-2|NA|NA|TRBJ2-2
CASSLSRVTGELFF
TGTGCCAGCAGTCTCTCCAGGGTCACCGGGGAGCTGTTTTTT
>TRBV5-1|NA|NA|TRBJ2-1
CASRPGGPTDNEQFF
TGCGCCAGCAGGCCGGGGGGCCCAACCGACAATGAGCAGTTCTTC
>TRBV5-1|NA|TRBD1|TRBJ1-2
CASSLETGGPNYGYTF
TGCGCCAGCAGCTTAGAGACAGGGGGCCCTAACTATGGCTACACCTTC
>TRBV5-8|NA|NA|TRBJ1-6
CASSVVGKYNSPLHF
TGTGCCAGCAGCGTGGTGGGGAAATATAATTCACCCCTCCACTTT
>TRBV7-2|NA|NA|TRBJ2-7
CASSLEAVRKQYF
TGTGCCAGCAGCTTAGAGGCAGTCCGAAAGCAGTACTTC
>TRBV9|NA|TRBD1|TRBJ1-2
CASSAWDRPSYGYTF
TGTGCCAGCAGCGCATGGGACAGACCCAGCTATGGCTACACCTTC
>TRBV6-5|NA|TRBD1|TRBJ2-7
CASRKETGVLAF
TGTGCCAGCAGAAAAGAGACAGGGGTCTTAGCCTTC
>TRBV20-1|NA|NA|TRBJ2-1
CSAEFGVEQFF
TGCAGTGCTGAATTTGGGGTTGAGCAGTTCTTC
>TRBV6-5|NA|NA|TRBJ2-5
CASSGTALGTQYF
TGTGCCAGCAGTGGAACAGCCTTGGGGACCCAGTACTTC
>TRBV7-2|NA|NA|TRBJ1-4
CASSRAAGTNEKLFF
TGTGCCAGCAGCCGAGCTGCAGGGACTAATGAAAAACTGTTTTTT
>TRBV2|NA|NA|TRBJ2-2
CASSAGTAGELFF
TGTGCCAGCAGCGCCGGGACCGCCGGGGAGCTGTTTTTT
>TRBV2|NA|NA|TRBJ2-5
CASTNGRETQYF
TGTGCCAGTACCAATGGGAGGGAGACCCAGTACTTC
>TRBV5-5|NA|NA|TRBJ2-1
CASSPGLLSSYNEQFF
TGTGCCAGCAGCCCCGGACTCCTCAGCTCCTACAATGAGCAGTTCTTC
>TRBV6-4|NA|NA|TRBJ2-1
CASSVAEYNEQFF
TGTGCCAGCAGCGTAGCGGAATACAATGAGCAGTTCTTC